This T cell receptor (beta chain) was recovered during a study of blood T cell repertoires in COVID-19 (dated by TCRdb to the early 2020s). A note on the overall study: The collaborator samples originated in the United States, Italy and Spain and spanned the acute and convalescent phases of COVID-19. Samples were obtained from the ongoing ImmuneRACE study (first 160 participants) and from 1,254 subjects provided by 6 global collaborators. A freely available public database, intended as a resource for researchers studying the immune response to SARS-CoV-2, is where the repertoires were released. Sample metadata almost always included a de-identified subject ID, COVID-19 status, age in years and sex. The material from the prospective study consisted of cDNA or gDNA derived from T cells, B-cell-depleted T cells, or PBMCs. Where available, HLA class I and class II types were obtained from metadata supplied by the sample provider rather than from assay-based typing. Subjects who had been exposed to COVID-19, were actively infected with it, or had recovered from it provided the deeply sampled blood TCRbeta repertoires that made up the dataset.

Participants in the prospective study were aged about 18 to 95 years, lived in about two dozen United States geographic areas, and enrolled through a virtual design. In the prospective study, cohorts were assigned on the basis of participant-reported clinical history obtained from a screening survey and a study questionnaire. In the prospective study, whole blood, serum and a nasopharyngeal or oropharyngeal swab were collected from each participant by mobile phlebotomists. Over an approximately 2-month period, participants in the prospective study had the option of providing additional blood draws and questionnaires. Prospective study blood samples were shipped either frozen or at room temperature before DNA extraction. TCRbeta CDR3 regions were amplified from genomic DNA by means of the immunoSEQ Assay, a bias-controlled multiplex PCR. Under the source paper's analysis protocol: The number of nucleated cells in each sample was estimated from the amplification of reference gene primers within the assay. Sequence reads were collapsed and filtered to measure the absolute abundance of every unique TCRbeta CDR3 rearrangement. Productive Simpson clonality was computed per sample as the square root of Simpson's diversity index over productive rearrangements. Entries here come from immuneACCESS through TCRdb and include only in-frame sequences with V and J called. Some clones fail to appear in such tables; in the studies checked, an unresolved V gene covers under half of the shortfall, and the cause of the remainder is unknown. For V, J and clone size, that table is used; D and trimming come from the DNA. This sample lists 350,000 to 550,000 clones; 70% to 90% were detected once. The ten most abundant clones make up just under 2% of the sample.

As for this clone: This clone's antigen is unknown. Base qualities are not at hand, and no much larger clone is one base apart.

V loses 0 bases at its end and J loses 5 bases; junction bases beyond the gene matches: 3. The CDR3 contains 16 residues, cysteine and phenylalanine counted. Only the CDR3 region is kept as DNA, spanning 48 bases read in frame from base 1. From a lookup of the germline V gene, CDR1 and CDR2 are MGHRA and YSYEKL. What the study reported, not specific to this receptor: How much clinical and demographic metadata was included differed by source and by participant, and the metadata was provided uncurated.

What was sequenced was PBMCs or T cells enriched from blood (not recorded which). The TCR sequence derives from a woman between 18 and 30 years old with acute COVID-19. In this chain, TRBV4-1 is recombined with TRBJ2-5; TRBD2 aligns with 13 central bases. For the CDR3, the sequence is CASSQEGLAGAETQYF. The nucleotides are TGCGCCAGCAGCCAAGAAGGACTAGCGGGAGCGGAGACCCAGTACTTC.